The text below deals with one T cell receptor (beta chain). The germline gives CDR1 SGHKS, CDR2 YYEKEE (reference sequence). V trimming: 4 bases; J trimming: 6 bases; junction bases outside the gene matches: 12. This CDR3 region has 15 residues. This sample is part of a study of high-grade serous ovarian cancer treatment subgroups. Study-wide background: On average, just over 14,000 reads and 7,000 to 8,500 unique TCR beta rearrangements were obtained per sample.

The tumor samples were collected prior to definitive surgery or chemotherapy. Measured with immunoSEQ multiplex PCR; TCRdb has only the in-frame clones, and not every one. The sample lists approximately 2,500 clones, 70% to 85% seen once, with 12% in the top ten. The sequence derives from a human donor with high-grade serous ovarian cancer. What was sequenced was tumor tissue. The chain has TRBV5-5 and TRBJ1-2, with 7 bases fitting TRBD1. The CDR3 DNA follows: TGTGCCAGCAGCGCCAGGGGGTGGGAAACCAATGGCTACACCTTC. Translating gives CASSARGWETNGYTF.